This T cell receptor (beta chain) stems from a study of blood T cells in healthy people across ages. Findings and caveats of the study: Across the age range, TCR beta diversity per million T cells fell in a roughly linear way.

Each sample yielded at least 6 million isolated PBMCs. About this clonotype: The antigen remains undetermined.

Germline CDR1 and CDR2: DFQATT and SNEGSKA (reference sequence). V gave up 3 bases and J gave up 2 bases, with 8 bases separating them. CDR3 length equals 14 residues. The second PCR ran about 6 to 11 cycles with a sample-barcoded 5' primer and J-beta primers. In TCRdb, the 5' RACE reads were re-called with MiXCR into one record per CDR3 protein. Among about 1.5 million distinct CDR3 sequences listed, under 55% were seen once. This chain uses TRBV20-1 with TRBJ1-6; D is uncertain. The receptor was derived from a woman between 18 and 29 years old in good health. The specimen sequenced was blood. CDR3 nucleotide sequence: TGCAGTGCTAGGGGCACAGCCTATAATTCACCCCTCCACTTT. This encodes CSARGTAYNSPLHF.